This T cell receptor (beta chain) was obtained from a study of early stage breast cancer tumors. On the study more broadly: Eight ER+/PR+/HER2- tumors were invasive ductal; a few were invasive lobular. Notes on the study in general: Functional markers like CD4, CD8 and FOXP3 were missed in bulk sequencing. Commonly generated sequences made up most enriched TCRB sequences shared between patients.

This clone was seen only a few times. Its antigen is not identified. The CDR3 extends over 14 amino acids. Trimming pared 0 bases from V and 2 bases from J, leaving 6 bases between. Germline V lookup: CDR1 SGHRS, CDR2 YFSETQ. The assay was immunoSEQ multiplex PCR, and TCRdb's table has in-frame clones only and misses some. The top ten hold less than 8.5% of the sample, which has 11,000 to 15,000 clones, about four fifths seen once. Sequencing was done on a sample of normal breast tissue next to the tumor. This clonotype was sampled from a person aged 50 to 59 with breast cancer. This chain connects TRBV5-1 to TRBJ1-5; D gene uncertain. CDR3 coding DNA: TGCGCCAGCAGCTTGGTTGGGGGCAATCAGCCCCAGCATTTT. Residues: CASSLVGGNQPQHF.